Shown below are 10 T cell receptor beta chains from a single sample sequenced in a study of shared T cell receptors in the human thymus. The table came from immunoSEQ multiplex PCR; TCRdb's copy has only in-frame clones and leaves some out. Among almost 550,000 clones listed, 75% to 85% were seen once. These data are also associated with another study on human thymus T cells.

Sequenced sample: thymocytes. All receptors come from a boy younger than two with a congenital heart defect.

This clone was seen a handful of times. The chain joins TRBV28 to TRBJ2-1, with 8 positions matching TRBD1. The CDR3 is made up of 18 amino acids. The V segment lost 5 bases and the J segment 8 bases; nucleotides outside the gene matches: 20. Germline CDR1 and CDR2: MDHEN and SYDVKM. CDR3 region: CASSTDRVSGVDAYEQFF. In nucleotides, the CDR3 is TGTGCCAGCAGTACGGACAGGGTTTCCGGAGTGGATGCTTATGAGCAGTTCTTC.

This clone was found a few times. The gene calls are TRBV7-6 and TRBJ1-3; TRBD1 matches 8 bases. With V trimmed by 4 bases and J by 7 bases, 18 bases remained unmatched. Germline V lookup: CDR1 SGHVS, CDR2 FNYEAQ. This CDR3 has 18 amino acids. CDR3 nucleotide sequence: TGTGCCAGCAGCTCCGGACAGGGCTTCCCAACAACGAGGAACACCATATATTTT. The encoded protein is CASSSGQGFPTTRNTIYF.

V gene TRBV5-1 combines with J gene TRBJ2-3; D possibly corresponds to TRBD2 (5 bases). From germline, CDR1 is SGHRS and CDR2 YFSETQ. The CDR3 loop spans 19 amino acids. The germline V and J ends were trimmed by 0 bases and 0 bases, with 20 bases remaining between them. CDR3 amino acids: CASSLGRGQIASSTDTQYF. CDR3 bases: TGCGCCAGCAGCTTGGGCCGCGGGCAGATAGCGTCTAGCACAGATACGCAGTATTTT.

The J gene is TRBJ2-3, the V gene TRBV5-6; 10 bases map to TRBD2. This CDR3 is 18 amino acids long. V shed 2 bases, J shed 0 bases, and the junction held 9 bases outside the gene matches. Germline CDR1 SGHDT, CDR2 YYEEEE. Here the CDR3 reads CASSFASGRTTSTDTQYF. Here the CDR3 DNA reads TGTGCCAGCAGCTTCGCTAGCGGGAGAACGACTAGCACAGATACGCAGTATTTT.

The V gene is TRBV11-2, the J gene TRBJ2-3; 11 nucleotides line up with TRBD2. Germline V CDR1 and CDR2: SGHAT, FQNNGV. The junction had 4 bases not matched to a gene; V was cut back by 5 bases and J by 0 bases. This CDR3 comprises 16 residues. CDR3: CASSLIAGGSTDTQYF. CDR3 bases: TGTGCCAGCAGCCTTATAGCGGGAGGGAGCACAGATACGCAGTATTTT.

The gene calls are TRBV27 and TRBJ1-1; perhaps TRBD1 as D (5 bases). The CDR3 totals 17 residues. Trimming cost V 5 bases and J 1 base, with 20 bases left between them. Germline lookup yields CDR1 MNHEY and CDR2 SMNVEV (reference sequence). The CDR3 coding sequence is TGTGCCAGCAGTAAAAAGCGGAGGGGCGAGGGGAACACTGAAGCTTTCTTT. As protein: CASSKKRRGEGNTEAFF.

The chain carries TRBV7-2 and TRBJ2-4; 11 positions agree with TRBD1. Per germline, CDR1 SGHTA and CDR2 FQGNSA. The CDR3 runs 19 residues. With 5 bases clipped from V and 0 bases from J, the junction kept 12 bases outside the gene matches. CDR3 coding DNA: TGTGCCAGCAGCCAAAGCGGGACAGGGGGTAGATTAGCCAAAAACATTCAGTACTTC. Translation gives CASSQSGTGGRLAKNIQYF.

The DNA of the CDR3 is TGTGCCAGCAGCTCCGACAGGGGGAACACTGAAGCTTTCTTT. This encodes CASSSDRGNTEAFF. The chain joins TRBV5-6 to TRBJ1-1; 8 bases line up with TRBD1. CDR3 length equals 14 residues. Germline CDR1 and CDR2: SGHDT and YYEEEE. The junction had 2 bases not matched to a gene; V was cut back by 3 bases and J by 1 base.

This chain links TRBV5-1 with TRBJ1-2; D is unclear. Deletions cut 6 bases from V and 6 bases from J, with 3 bases between. Germline CDR1 is SGHRS and CDR2 is YFSETQ. The CDR3 runs 9 residues. The CDR3 loop reads CASINGYTF. The CDR3 DNA follows: TGCGCCAGCATCAATGGCTACACCTTC.

This clone was found once. This chain joins TRBV27 and TRBJ1-2; TRBD1 matches 7 bases. The ends lost 3 bases at V and 0 bases at J; junction bases unmatched: 4. This CDR3 spans 15 amino acids. Germline CDR1 is MNHEY and CDR2 is SMNVEV (reference sequence). The CDR3 DNA is TGTGCCAGCAGTTTTTCGGGACAGACTAACTATGGCTACACCTTC. Amino acid sequence: CASSFSGQTNYGYTF.